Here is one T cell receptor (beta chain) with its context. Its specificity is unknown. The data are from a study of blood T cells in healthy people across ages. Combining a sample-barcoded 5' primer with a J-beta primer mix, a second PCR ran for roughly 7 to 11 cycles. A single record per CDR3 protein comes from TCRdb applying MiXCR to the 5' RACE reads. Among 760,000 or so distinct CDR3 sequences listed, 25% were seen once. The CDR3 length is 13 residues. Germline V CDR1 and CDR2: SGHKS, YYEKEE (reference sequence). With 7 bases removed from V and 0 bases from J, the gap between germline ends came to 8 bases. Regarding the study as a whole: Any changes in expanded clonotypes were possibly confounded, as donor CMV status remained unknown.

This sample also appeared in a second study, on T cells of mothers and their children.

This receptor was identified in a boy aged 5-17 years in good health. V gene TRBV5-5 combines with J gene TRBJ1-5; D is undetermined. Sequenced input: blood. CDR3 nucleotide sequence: TGTGCCAGCTCAAGGGTTAGCAATCAGCCCCAGCATTTT. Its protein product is CASSRVSNQPQHF.